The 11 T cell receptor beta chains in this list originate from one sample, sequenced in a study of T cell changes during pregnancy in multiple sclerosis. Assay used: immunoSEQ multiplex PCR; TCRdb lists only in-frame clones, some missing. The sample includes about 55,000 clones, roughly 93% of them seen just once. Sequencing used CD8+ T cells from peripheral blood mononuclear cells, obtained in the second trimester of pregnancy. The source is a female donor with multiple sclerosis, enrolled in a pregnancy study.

CDR3: CASSSLTSGRPEETQYF. For the CDR3, the DNA is TGTGCCAGCAGTTCCCTGACTAGCGGGAGGCCAGAAGAGACCCAGTACTTC. This sequence joins TRBV27 and TRBJ2-5; 13 bases line up with TRBD2. Germline lookup yields CDR1 MNHEY and CDR2 SMNVEV (reference sequence). The CDR3 covers 17 residues. Trimming took 4 bases from V and 3 from J; bases not matched to a gene: 8.

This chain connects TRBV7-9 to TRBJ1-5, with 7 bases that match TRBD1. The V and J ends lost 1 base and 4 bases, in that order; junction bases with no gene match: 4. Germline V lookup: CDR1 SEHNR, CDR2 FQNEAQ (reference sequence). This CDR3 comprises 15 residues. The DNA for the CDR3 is TGTGCCAGCAGCTTAGACAGGGGCCGTAATCAGCCCCAGCATTTT. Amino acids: CASSLDRGRNQPQHF. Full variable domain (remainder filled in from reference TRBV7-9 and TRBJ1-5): DTGVSQNPRHKITKRGQNVTFRCDPISEHNRLYWYRQTLGQGPEFLTYFQNEAQLEKSRLLSDRFSAERPKGSFSTLEIQRTEQGDSAMYLCASSLDRGRNQPQHFGDGTRLSIL.

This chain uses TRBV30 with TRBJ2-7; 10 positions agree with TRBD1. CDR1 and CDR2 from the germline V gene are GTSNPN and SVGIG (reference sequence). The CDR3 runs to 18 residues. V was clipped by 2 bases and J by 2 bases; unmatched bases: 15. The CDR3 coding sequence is TGTGCCTGGAGTCCCGCCCCCCAGGACAGGGGGAAGACCTACGAGCAGTACTTC. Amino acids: CAWSPAPQDRGKTYEQYF.

DNA for the CDR3: TGTGCCAGCAGCGCTCCGGGACAGATTACCAACTATGGCTACACCTTC. As protein: CASSAPGQITNYGYTF. The chain links TRBV9 to TRBJ1-2, with 7 bases identical to TRBD1. V lost 3 bases, J lost 2 bases, and 10 bases stayed unmatched. CDR3 length: 16 residues. Germline assignment: CDR1 SGDLS and CDR2 YYNGEE.

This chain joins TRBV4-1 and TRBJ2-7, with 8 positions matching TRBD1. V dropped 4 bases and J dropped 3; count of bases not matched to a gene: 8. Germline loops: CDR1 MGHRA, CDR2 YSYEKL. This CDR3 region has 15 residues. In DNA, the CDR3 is TGCGCCAGCAGCCCGCTTCTTACAGGGGGCTACGAGCAGTACTTC. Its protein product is CASSPLLTGGYEQYF.

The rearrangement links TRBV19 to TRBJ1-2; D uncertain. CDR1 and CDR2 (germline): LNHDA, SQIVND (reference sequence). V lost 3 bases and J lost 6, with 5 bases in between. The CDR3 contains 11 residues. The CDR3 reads CASSMGNGYTF. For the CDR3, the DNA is TGTGCCAGTAGTATGGGCAATGGCTACACCTTC.

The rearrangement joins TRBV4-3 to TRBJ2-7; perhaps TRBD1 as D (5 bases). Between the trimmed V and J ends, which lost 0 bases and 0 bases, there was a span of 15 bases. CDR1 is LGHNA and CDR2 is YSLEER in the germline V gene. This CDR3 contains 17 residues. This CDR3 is CASSQDLGALNSYEQYF. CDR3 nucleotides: TGCGCCAGCAGCCAAGATCTAGGGGCTCTGAACTCCTACGAGCAGTACTTC.

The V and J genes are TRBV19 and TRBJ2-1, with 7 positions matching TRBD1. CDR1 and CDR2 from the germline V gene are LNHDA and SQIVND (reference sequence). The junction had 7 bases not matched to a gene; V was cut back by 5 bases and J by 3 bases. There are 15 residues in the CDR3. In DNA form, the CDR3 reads TGTGCCAGTAGTTCCCGGGACAGCCACTACAATGAGCAGTTCTTC. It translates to CASSSRDSHYNEQFF.

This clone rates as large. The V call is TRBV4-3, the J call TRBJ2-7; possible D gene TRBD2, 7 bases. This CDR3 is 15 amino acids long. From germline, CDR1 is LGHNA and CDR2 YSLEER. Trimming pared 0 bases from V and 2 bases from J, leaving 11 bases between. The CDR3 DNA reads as TGCGCCAGCAGCCAAGAATCGGGGGGCGCCTACGAGCAGTACTTC. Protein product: CASSQESGGAYEQYF.

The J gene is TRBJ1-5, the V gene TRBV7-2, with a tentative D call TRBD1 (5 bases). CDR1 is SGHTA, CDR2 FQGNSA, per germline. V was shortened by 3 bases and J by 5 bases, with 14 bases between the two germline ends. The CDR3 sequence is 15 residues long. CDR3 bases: TGTGCCAGCAGCTTCTTTACGGGGGAAGATCAGCCCCAGCATTTT. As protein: CASSFFTGEDQPQHF.

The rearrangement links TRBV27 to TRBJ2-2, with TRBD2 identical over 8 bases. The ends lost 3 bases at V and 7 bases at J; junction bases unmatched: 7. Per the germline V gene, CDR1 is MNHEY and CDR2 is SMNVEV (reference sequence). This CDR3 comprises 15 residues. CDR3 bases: TGTGCCAGCAGTTTGGCGGGCGGGGGGTACGGGGAGCTGTTTTTT. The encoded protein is CASSLAGGGYGELFF.